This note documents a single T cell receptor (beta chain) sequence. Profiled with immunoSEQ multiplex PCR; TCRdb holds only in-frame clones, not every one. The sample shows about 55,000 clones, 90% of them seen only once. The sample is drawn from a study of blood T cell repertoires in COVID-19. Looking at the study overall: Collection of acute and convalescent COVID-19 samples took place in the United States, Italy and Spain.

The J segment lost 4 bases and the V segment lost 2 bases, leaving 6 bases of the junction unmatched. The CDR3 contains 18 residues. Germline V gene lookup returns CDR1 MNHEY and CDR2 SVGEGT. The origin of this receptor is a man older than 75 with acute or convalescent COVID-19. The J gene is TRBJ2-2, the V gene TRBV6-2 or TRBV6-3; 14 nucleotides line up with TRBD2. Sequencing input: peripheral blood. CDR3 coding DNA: TGTGCCAGCAGTTACCCGACTAGCGGGGGGGTAATCACCGGGGAGCTGTTTTTT. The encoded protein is CASSYPTSGGVITGELFF.